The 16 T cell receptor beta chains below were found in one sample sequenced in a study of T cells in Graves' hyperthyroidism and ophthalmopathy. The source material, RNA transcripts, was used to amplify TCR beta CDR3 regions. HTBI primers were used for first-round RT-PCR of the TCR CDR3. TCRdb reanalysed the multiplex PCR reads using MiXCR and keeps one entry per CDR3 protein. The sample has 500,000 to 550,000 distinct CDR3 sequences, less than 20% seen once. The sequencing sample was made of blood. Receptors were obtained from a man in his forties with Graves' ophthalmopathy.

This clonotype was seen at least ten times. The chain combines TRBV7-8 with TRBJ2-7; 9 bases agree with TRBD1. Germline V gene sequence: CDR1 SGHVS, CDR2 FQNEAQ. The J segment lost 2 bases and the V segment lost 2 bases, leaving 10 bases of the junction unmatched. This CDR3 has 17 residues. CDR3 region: CASSLTRDRASPYEQYF. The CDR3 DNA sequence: TGTGCCAGCAGCTTAACCCGGGACAGGGCCTCCCCCTACGAGCAGTACTTC.

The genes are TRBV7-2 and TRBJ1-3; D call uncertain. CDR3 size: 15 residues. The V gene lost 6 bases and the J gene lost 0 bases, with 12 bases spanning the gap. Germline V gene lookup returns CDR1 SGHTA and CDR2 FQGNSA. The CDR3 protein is CASSDGRSSGNTIYF. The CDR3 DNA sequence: TGTGCCAGCAGTGATGGCAGGAGCTCTGGAAACACCATATATTTT. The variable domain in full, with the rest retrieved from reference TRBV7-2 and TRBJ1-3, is GAGVSQSPSNKVTEKGKDVELRCDPISGHTALYWYRQSLGQGLEFLIYFQGNSAPDKSGLPSDRFSAERTGGSVSTLTIQRTQQEDSAVYLCASSDGRSSGNTIYFGEGSWLTVV.

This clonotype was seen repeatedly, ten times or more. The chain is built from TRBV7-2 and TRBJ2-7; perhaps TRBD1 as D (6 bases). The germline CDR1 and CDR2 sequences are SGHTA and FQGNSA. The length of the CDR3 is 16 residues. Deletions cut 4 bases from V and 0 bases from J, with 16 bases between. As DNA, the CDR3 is TGTGCCAGCAGCTCAACAGGGACGGGTAACTCCTACGAGCAGTACTTC. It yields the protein CASSSTGTGNSYEQYF.

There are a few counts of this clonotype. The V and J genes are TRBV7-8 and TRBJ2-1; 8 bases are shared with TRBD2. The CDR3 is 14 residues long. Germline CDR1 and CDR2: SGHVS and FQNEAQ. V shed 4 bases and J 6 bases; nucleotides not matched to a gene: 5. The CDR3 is CASSYSGTVNEQFF. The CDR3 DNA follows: TGTGCCAGCAGCTATAGCGGGACCGTCAATGAGCAGTTCTTC. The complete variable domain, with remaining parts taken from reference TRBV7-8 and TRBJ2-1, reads GAGVSQSPRYKVAKRGQDVALRCDPISGHVSLFWYQQALGQGPEFLTYFQNEAQLDKSGLPSDRFFAERPEGSVSTLKIQRTQQEDSAVYLCASSYSGTVNEQFFGPGTRLTVL.

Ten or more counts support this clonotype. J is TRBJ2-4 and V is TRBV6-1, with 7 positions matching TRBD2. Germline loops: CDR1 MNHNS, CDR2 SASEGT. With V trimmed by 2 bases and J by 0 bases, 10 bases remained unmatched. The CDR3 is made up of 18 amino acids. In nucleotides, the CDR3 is TGTGCCAGCAGTGAATCCTCCTGGCGGGAGTTAGCCAAAAACATTCAGTACTTC. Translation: CASSESSWRELAKNIQYF.

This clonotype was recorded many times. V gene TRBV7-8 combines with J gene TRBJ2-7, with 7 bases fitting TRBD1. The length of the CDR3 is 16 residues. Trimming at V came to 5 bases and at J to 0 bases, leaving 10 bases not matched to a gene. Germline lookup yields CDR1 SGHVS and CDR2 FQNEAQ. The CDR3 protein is CASSTQTGSSSYEQYF. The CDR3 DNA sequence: TGTGCCAGCAGCACCCAGACAGGGTCGAGCTCCTACGAGCAGTACTTC.

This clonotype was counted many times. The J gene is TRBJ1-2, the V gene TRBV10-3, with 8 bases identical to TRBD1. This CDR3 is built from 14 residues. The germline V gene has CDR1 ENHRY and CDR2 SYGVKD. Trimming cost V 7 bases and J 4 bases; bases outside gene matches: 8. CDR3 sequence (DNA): TGTGCCATCAATCAGGGGGCGTCTGGCTATGGCTACACCTTC. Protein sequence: CAINQGASGYGYTF.

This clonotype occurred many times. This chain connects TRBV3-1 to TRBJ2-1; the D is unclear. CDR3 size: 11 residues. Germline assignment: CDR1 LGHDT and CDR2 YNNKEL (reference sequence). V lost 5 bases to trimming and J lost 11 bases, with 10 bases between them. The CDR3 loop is CASSSTGQQFF. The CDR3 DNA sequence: TGTGCCAGCAGCTCTACCGGGCAGCAGTTCTTC.

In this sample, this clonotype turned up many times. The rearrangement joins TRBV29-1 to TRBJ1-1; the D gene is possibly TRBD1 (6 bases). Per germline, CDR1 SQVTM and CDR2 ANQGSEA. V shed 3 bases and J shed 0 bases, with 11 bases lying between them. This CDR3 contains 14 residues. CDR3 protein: CSVDTTGMNTEAFF. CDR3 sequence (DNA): TGCAGCGTTGATACGACAGGCATGAACACTGAAGCTTTCTTT. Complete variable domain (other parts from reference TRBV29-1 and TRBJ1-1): SAVISQKPSRDICQRGTSLTIQCQVDSQVTMMFWYRQQPGQSLTLIATANQGSEATYESGFVIDKFPISRPNLTFSTLTVSNMSPEDSSIYLCSVDTTGMNTEAFFGQGTRLTVV.

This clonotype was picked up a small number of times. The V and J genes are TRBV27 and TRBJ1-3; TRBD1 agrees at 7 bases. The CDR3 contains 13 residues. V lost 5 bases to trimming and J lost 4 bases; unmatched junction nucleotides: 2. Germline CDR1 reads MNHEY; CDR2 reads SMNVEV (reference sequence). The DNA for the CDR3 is TGTGCCAGCAGTGAGGACAGGGGAAACACCATATATTTT. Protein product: CASSEDRGNTIYF.

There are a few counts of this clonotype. This CDR3 is CASTRHEQGNEQFF. The DNA for the CDR3 is TGTGCCAGCACCCGCCATGAACAGGGTAATGAGCAGTTCTTC. The chain joins TRBV3-1 to TRBJ2-1; a possible D gene is TRBD1 (6 bases). The CDR3 totals 14 residues. CDR1 is LGHDT, CDR2 YNNKEL, per germline (reference sequence). V lost 7 bases, J lost 7 bases, and 17 bases lay in between.

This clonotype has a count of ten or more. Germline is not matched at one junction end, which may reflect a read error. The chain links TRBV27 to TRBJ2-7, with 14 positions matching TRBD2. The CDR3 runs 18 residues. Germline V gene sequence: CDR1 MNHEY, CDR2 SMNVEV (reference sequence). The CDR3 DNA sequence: TGTGCCAGCAGTCTATCGGGACTAGCGGGAGCAGGGCTCTACGAGCAGTACTTC. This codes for CASSLSGLAGAGLYEQYF.

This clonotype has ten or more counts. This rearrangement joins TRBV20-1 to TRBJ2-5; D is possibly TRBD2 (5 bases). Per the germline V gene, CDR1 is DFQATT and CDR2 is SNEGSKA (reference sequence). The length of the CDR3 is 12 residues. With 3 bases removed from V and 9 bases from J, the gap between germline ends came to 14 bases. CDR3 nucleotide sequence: TGCAGTGCTAGGGAGGTTAATATGGCCCAGTACTTC. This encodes CSAREVNMAQYF.

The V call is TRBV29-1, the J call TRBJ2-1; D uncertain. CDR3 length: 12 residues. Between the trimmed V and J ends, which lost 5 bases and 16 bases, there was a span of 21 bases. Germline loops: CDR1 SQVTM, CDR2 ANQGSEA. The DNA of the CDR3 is TGCAGCGTTTGCCCCGACCTAGTAACGGAATTCTTC. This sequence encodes CSVCPDLVTEFF.

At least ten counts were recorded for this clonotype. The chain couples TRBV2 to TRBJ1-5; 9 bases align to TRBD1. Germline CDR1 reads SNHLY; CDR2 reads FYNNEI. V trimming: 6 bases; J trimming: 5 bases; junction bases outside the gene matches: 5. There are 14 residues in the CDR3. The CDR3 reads CASRPDRGDQPQHF. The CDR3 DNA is TGTGCCAGCAGGCCGGACAGGGGCGATCAGCCCCAGCATTTT.

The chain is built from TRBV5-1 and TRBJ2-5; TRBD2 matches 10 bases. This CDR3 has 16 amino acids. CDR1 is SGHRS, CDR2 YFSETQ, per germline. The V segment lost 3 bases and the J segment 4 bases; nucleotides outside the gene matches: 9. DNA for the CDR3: TGCGCCAGCAGCTACCCCCTAGCGGGAGCGGGAGAGACCCAGTACTTC. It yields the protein CASSYPLAGAGETQYF.